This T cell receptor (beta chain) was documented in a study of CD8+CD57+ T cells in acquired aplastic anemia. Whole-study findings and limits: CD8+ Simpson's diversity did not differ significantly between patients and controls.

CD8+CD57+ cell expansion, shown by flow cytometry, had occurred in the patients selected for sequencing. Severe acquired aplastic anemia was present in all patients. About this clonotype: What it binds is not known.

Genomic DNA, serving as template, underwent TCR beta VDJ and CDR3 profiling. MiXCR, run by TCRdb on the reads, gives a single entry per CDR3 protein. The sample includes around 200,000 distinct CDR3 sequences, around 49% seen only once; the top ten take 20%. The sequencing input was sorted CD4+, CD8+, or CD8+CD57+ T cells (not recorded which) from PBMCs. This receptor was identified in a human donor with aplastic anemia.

The CDR3 here is CSATDGGVNEQFF. The CDR3 DNA follows: TGCAGTGCTACGGACGGGGGGGTAAATGAGCAGTTCTTC. The J gene is TRBJ2-1, the V gene TRBV20-1; 8 bases line up with TRBD2. Trimming cost V 4 bases and J 7 bases; bases outside gene matches: 6. CDR3 length: 13 residues. CDR1 is DFQATT and CDR2 is SNEGSKA in the germline V gene (reference sequence).